Below, 18 T cell receptor beta chains from the same sample are listed, as sequenced in a study of cytomegalovirus exposure and HLA in healthy donors. It was with 60 Vbeta and 13 Jbeta primers that the PCR ran. The data were produced by immunoSEQ multiplex PCR, yet TCRdb's version contains in-frame clones alone and is incomplete. This sample's table has over 100,000 clones. Specimen: PBMCs. All receptors derive from a man between 25 and 39 years old in good health and CMV-seronegative.

The chain is built from TRBV6-1 and TRBJ1-5; the match to TRBD1 covers 7 bases. Per the germline V gene, CDR1 is MNHNS and CDR2 is SASEGT. The V gene end was trimmed by 4 bases and the J gene end by 4 bases; junction bases not matched to a gene: 4. The CDR3 consists of 14 residues. The CDR3 coding sequence is TGTGCCAGCAGTGTGGGACAGACAAATCAGCCCCAGCATTTT. Amino acid sequence: CASSVGQTNQPQHF.

J is TRBJ2-3 and V is TRBV7-2; TRBD2 might be the D (7 bases). Germline CDR1 and CDR2: SGHTA and FQGNSA. V shed 1 base and J shed 6 bases, with 17 bases lying between them. The CDR3 sequence is 16 residues long. The CDR3 spells CASSLVRRGARDTQYF. CDR3 bases: TGTGCCAGCAGCTTAGTCCGTCGGGGGGCCAGGGATACGCAGTATTTT. Complete variable domain (other parts from reference TRBV7-2 and TRBJ2-3): GAGVSQSPSNKVTEKGKDVELRCDPISGHTALYWYRQSLGQGLEFLIYFQGNSAPDKSGLPSDRFSAERTGGSVSTLTIQRTQQEDSAVYLCASSLVRRGARDTQYFGPGTRLTVL.

The CDR3 coding sequence is TGTGCCAGCAGCGAGGGGGATACAGGGGCCATATATGAAAAACTGTTTTTT. Protein product: CASSEGDTGAIYEKLFF. The chain joins TRBV9 to TRBJ1-4; 7 bases match TRBD1. Germline V gene lookup returns CDR1 SGDLS and CDR2 YYNGEE. The CDR3 is 17 amino acids. The J segment lost 6 bases and the V segment lost 3 bases, leaving 14 bases of the junction unmatched.

This rearrangement joins TRBV28 to TRBJ2-1; D is ambiguous. Looked up from germline, CDR1 is MDHEN and CDR2 is SYDVKM. The CDR3 sequence is 10 residues long. Trimming stripped 10 bases from V and 4 bases from J, with 5 bases between. In DNA, the CDR3 is TGTGCCACGTTATACAATGAGCAGTTCTTC. Its translation is CATLYNEQFF.

J is TRBJ2-2 and V is TRBV10-3, with 9 bases matching TRBD2. The CDR3 covers 16 residues. V dropped 9 bases and J dropped 6; count of bases not matched to a gene: 14. Germline V gene data show CDR1 as ENHRY and CDR2 as SYGVKD. CDR3 DNA sequence: TGTGCCATTCCCAATGGGCTAGCGGGGAATGCCGGGGAGCTGTTTTTT. Protein: CAIPNGLAGNAGELFF.

The rearrangement joins TRBV5-1 to TRBJ1-6; 8 positions match TRBD1. Per the germline V gene, CDR1 is SGHRS and CDR2 is YFSETQ. The V segment lost 4 bases and the J segment 5 bases; nucleotides outside the gene matches: 5. The CDR3 runs to 15 residues. This chain's CDR3 is CASSPGTGNNSPLHF. The DNA for the CDR3 is TGCGCCAGCAGCCCCGGGACAGGCAATAATTCACCCCTCCACTTT.

CDR3 loop: CASRETAQPQHF. Written as DNA, the CDR3 is TGTGCCAGCAGGGAGACAGCGCAGCCCCAGCATTTT. The V call is TRBV2, the J call TRBJ1-5; D is possibly TRBD1 (5 bases). The CDR3 loop spans 12 amino acids. Germline CDR1 reads SNHLY; CDR2 reads FYNNEI. V gave up 6 bases and J gave up 7 bases, with 10 bases separating them.

This rearrangement joins TRBV6-5 to TRBJ2-7; perhaps TRBD1 as D (6 bases). V lost 8 bases and J 5 bases, leaving 13 bases between the germline ends. The CDR3 has 12 residues. Germline V gene lookup returns CDR1 MNHEY and CDR2 SVGAGI. The CDR3 DNA sequence: TGTGCCAGCCATGCAGGGGCGAACGAGCAGTACTTC. It yields the protein CASHAGANEQYF.

CDR3 in DNA: TGCAGCGCGCAGGGGCAAGGAAACACCATATATTTT. The encoded protein is CSAQGQGNTIYF. The chain has TRBV29-1 and TRBJ1-3, with D perhaps matching TRBD1 (6 bases). Germline V lookup: CDR1 SQVTM, CDR2 ANQGSEA. V shed 7 bases and J shed 4 bases, with 11 bases lying between them. This CDR3 has 12 residues.

The chain links TRBV19 to TRBJ1-1; D perhaps matches TRBD1 (5 bases). Germline CDR1 is LNHDA and CDR2 is SQIVND (reference sequence). Trimming shortened V by 3 bases and J by 4 bases, and 15 bases separated the two germline ends. The CDR3 totals 15 residues. In DNA form, the CDR3 reads TGTGCCAGTAGTATGTTGGTCAGGGAGGGCACTGAAGCTTTCTTT. Translated: CASSMLVREGTEAFF.

The rearrangement uses TRBV5-1 and TRBJ1-1, with D possibly matching TRBD1 (5 bases). The germline V gene encodes CDR1 SGHRS and CDR2 YFSETQ. The CDR3 totals 14 residues. Trimming pared 3 bases from V and 1 base from J, leaving 10 bases between. CDR3 DNA: TGCGCCAGCAGCTCCGCGGGGGAGAACACTGAAGCTTTCTTT. Translation: CASSSAGENTEAFF.

The V and J genes are TRBV13 and TRBJ2-1, with 10 bases matching TRBD2. V lost 5 bases and J lost 0; bases outside the gene matches: 19. Germline V gene sequence: CDR1 PRHDT, CDR2 FYEKMQ (reference sequence). This CDR3 comprises 21 residues. CDR3: CASSPDPGGTSASSSYNEQFF. The CDR3 DNA sequence: TGTGCCAGCAGCCCTGACCCGGGGGGGACTAGCGCTTCCAGCTCCTACAATGAGCAGTTCTTC.

This chain links TRBV6-5 with TRBJ1-2; 9 positions match TRBD1. V trimming: 7 bases; J trimming: 4 bases; junction bases outside the gene matches: 7. Germline V gene data show CDR1 as MNHEY and CDR2 as SVGAGI. The length of the CDR3 is 14 residues. CDR3 sequence: CASKGTGRSYGYTF. In DNA, the CDR3 is TGTGCCAGCAAGGGGACAGGGAGGAGCTATGGCTACACCTTC.

The chain recombines TRBV27 with TRBJ2-4, with D possibly matching TRBD2 (5 bases). V was cut by 3 bases and J by 8 bases, with 11 bases left in between. CDR3 size: 13 residues. Germline V gives CDR1 MNHEY, CDR2 SMNVEV (reference sequence). The CDR3 is CASSLRRRDIQYF. The CDR3 DNA reads TGTGCCAGCAGTTTGCGGCGGCGGGACATTCAGTACTTC.

This chain links TRBV27 with TRBJ2-7, with D perhaps TRBD1 (6 bases). This CDR3 is built from 18 residues. The V end lost 6 bases, the J end lost 3 bases, and 27 bases lay between the germline ends. Germline V gene lookup returns CDR1 MNHEY and CDR2 SMNVEV (reference sequence). The CDR3 protein is CASRTLTRGLPRSYEQYF. The DNA for the CDR3 is TGTGCCAGCAGAACCCTCACCAGGGGTCTCCCCAGAAGCTACGAGCAGTACTTC.

This chain joins TRBV19 and TRBJ2-7, with 8 bases lining up with TRBD2. Germline CDR1 LNHDA, CDR2 SQIVND (reference sequence). The CDR3 spans 13 residues. After removal of 7 bases from V and 2 bases from J, the junction contained 4 bases not matched to a gene. Written as DNA, the CDR3 is TGTGCCAGTAACGAGCGGGGGACCTACGAGCAGTACTTC. Translating it yields CASNERGTYEQYF. The whole variable domain, remainder taken from reference TRBV19 and TRBJ2-7, is DGGITQSPKYLFRKEGQNVTLSCEQNLNHDAMYWYRQDPGQGLRLIYYSQIVNDFQKGDIAEGYSVSREKKESFPLTVTSAQKNPTAFYLCASNERGTYEQYFGPGTRLTVT.

The chain combines TRBV5-6 with TRBJ1-2; 8 nucleotides agree with TRBD1. The CDR3 is 16 residues long. Per germline, CDR1 SGHDT and CDR2 YYEEEE. V shed 2 bases and J 8 bases; nucleotides not matched to a gene: 14. The CDR3 spells CASSFGQGGLIGGYTF. In DNA, the CDR3 is TGTGCCAGCAGCTTCGGACAGGGAGGGCTTATAGGCGGCTACACCTTC.

This chain joins TRBV7-2 and TRBJ2-3; D is ambiguous. Trimming shortened V by 0 bases and J by 0 bases, and 4 bases separated the two germline ends. CDR3 length: 14 residues. CDR1 is SGHTA and CDR2 is FQGNSA in the germline V gene. This CDR3 reads CASSLATSTDTQYF. CDR3 coding DNA: TGTGCCAGCAGCTTAGCCACTAGCACAGATACGCAGTATTTT.